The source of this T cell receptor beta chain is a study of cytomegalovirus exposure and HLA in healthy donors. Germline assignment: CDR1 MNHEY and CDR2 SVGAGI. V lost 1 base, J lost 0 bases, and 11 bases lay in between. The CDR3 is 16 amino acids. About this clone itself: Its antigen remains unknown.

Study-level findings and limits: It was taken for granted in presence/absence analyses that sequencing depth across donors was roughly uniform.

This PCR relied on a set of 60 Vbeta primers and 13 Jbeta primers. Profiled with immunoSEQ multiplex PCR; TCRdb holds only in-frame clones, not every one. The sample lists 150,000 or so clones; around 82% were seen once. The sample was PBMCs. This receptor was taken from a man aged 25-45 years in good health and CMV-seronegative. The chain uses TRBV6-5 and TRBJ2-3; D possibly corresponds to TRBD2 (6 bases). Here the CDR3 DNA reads TGTGCCAGCAGTTACTGGGGAGGTTCTAGCACAGATACGCAGTATTTT. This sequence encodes CASSYWGGSSTDTQYF.